This T cell receptor beta chain stems from a study of T cells after yellow fever vaccination. Germline-derived CDR1 and CDR2 are MNHEY and SMNVEV (reference sequence). The CDR3 runs to 15 residues. Trimming took off 3 bases at V and 0 bases at J, with 9 bases between the two ends. TCRdb re-derived calls from the 5' RACE reads in MiXCR, one entry per CDR3 protein. Of more than 15,000 distinct CDR3 sequences in the sample, just over 4% are singletons; the top ten hold more than 0.35%. Study results and limitations: The bulk population could contribute abundant contaminating clonotypes to FACS-sorted repertoires.

By sample fraction, this clonotype is medium-sized (0.01 to 0.1%). The TCR comes from a young man who received the YFV17D yellow fever vaccine. The J gene is TRBJ2-1, the V gene TRBV27, with a weak D call TRBD2 (6 bases). This specimen was PBMCs, either bulk or a sorted T-cell subset (CD4+, CD8+, memory, or dextramer-sorted; not recorded which), taken 15 days after the yellow fever booster vaccination. The chain's CDR3 is CASSLSGSSYNEQFF. The CDR3 DNA sequence: TGTGCCAGCAGTTTGTCCGGGAGCTCCTACAATGAGCAGTTCTTC.